This TCR beta chain was found in a study of cytomegalovirus exposure and HLA in healthy donors. Study-level findings and limits: The CMV antigen specificity of a few CMV-associated chains was confirmed through in vitro analysis. Accurate prediction of most subjects' HLA-A and HLA-B alleles from TCR beta sequences was reported.

The study sampled nominally healthy donors, though unrecorded immune exposures were likely. This CDR3 region has 15 residues. Trimming shortened V by 4 bases and J by 4 bases, and 15 bases separated the two germline ends. CDR1 is SGHRS and CDR2 is YFSETQ in the germline V gene. It was with 60 Vbeta and 13 Jbeta primers that the PCR ran. Sequencing was performed with immunoSEQ multiplex PCR; in TCRdb, only in-frame clones are kept and a portion is missing. The table includes fewer than 90,000 clones, more than 70% detected once. Regarding this clone: Its antigen is as yet unknown.

The TCR was taken from a male donor in good health and CMV-seropositive. This rearrangement joins TRBV5-1 to TRBJ1-3; unclear D gene. Material: PBMCs. This chain's CDR3 is CASSATPGSGNTIYF. DNA for the CDR3: TGCGCCAGCAGCGCGACCCCAGGCTCGGGAAACACCATATATTTT.